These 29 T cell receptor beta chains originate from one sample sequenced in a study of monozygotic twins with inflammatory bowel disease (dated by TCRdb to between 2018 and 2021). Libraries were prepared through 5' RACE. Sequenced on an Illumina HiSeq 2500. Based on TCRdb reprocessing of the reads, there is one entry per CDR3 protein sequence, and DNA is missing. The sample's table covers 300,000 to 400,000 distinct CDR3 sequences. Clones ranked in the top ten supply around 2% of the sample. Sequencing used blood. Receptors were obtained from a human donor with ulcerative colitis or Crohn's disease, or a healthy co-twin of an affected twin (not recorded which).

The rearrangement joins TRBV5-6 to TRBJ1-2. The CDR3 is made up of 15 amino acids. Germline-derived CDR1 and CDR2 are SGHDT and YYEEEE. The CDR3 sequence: CASSLVRKVESGYTF. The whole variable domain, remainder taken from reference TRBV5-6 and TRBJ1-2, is DAGVTQSPTHLIKTRGQQVTLRCSPKSGHDTVSWYQQALGQGPQFIFQYYEEEERQRGNFPDRFSGHQFPNYSSELNVNALLLGDSALYLCASSLVRKVESGYTFGSGTRLTVV.

The CDR3 protein is CASSLPGLGGEQFF. The chain carries TRBV28 and TRBJ2-1; the TRBD2 assignment by TCRdb is unverifiable without DNA. There are 14 residues in the CDR3. CDR1 and CDR2 from the germline V gene are MDHEN and SYDVKM.

The CDR3 here is CASSFRTGGTEAFF. This chain connects TRBV12-3 or TRBV12-4 to TRBJ1-1; TCRdb calls TRBD1, which cannot be checked without DNA. The CDR3 length is 14 residues.

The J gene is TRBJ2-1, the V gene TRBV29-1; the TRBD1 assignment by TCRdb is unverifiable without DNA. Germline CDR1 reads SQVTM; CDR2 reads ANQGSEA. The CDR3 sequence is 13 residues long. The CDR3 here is CSVEGVTYNEQFF.

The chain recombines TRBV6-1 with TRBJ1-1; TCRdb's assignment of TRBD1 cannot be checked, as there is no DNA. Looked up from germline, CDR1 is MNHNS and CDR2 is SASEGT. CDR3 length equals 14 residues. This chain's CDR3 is CASTLGQGNTEAFF.

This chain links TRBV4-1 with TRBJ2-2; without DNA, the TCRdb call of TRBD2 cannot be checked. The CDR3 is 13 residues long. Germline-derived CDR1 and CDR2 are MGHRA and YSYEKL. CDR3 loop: CASRPTGGGELFF.

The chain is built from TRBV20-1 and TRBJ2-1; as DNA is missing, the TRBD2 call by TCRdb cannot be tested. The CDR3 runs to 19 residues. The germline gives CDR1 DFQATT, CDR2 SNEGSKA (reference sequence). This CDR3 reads CSARDLGLAGGIRYNEQFF.

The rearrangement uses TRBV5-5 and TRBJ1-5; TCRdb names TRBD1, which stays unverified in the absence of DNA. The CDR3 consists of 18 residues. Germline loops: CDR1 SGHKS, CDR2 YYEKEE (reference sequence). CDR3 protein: CASSLTAGGLYSNQPQHF.

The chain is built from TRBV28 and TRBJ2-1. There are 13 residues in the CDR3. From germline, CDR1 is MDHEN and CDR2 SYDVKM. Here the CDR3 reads CASSVAVDNEQFF.

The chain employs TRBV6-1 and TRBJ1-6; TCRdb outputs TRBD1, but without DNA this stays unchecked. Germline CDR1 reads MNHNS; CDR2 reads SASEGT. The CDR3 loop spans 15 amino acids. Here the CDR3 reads CASSETTGINSPLHF.

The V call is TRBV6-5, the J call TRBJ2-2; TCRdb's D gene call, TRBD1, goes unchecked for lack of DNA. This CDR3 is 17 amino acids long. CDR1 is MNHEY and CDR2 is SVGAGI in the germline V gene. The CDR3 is CASSYFSGQGAAGELFF.

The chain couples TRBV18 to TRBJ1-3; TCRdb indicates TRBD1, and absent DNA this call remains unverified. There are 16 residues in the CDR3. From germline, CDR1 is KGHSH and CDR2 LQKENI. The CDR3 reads CASSPYPDSRGDTIYF.

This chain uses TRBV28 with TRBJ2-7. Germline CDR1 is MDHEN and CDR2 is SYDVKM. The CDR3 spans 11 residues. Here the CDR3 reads CASSLITEQYF.

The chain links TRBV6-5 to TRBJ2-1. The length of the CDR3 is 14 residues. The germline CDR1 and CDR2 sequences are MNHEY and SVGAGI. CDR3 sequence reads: CASSYRGPYNEQFF.

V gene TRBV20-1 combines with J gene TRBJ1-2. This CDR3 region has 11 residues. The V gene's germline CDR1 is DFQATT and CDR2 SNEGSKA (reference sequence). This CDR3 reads CSVLDLYGYTF.

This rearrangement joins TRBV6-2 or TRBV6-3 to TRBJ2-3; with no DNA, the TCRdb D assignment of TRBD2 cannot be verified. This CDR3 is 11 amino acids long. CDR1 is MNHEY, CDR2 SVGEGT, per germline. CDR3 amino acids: CASSYREAQYF.

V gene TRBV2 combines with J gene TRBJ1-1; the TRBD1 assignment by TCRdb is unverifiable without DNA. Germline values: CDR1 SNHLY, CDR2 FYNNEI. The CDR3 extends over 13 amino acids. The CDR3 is CASSFRVNTEAFF.

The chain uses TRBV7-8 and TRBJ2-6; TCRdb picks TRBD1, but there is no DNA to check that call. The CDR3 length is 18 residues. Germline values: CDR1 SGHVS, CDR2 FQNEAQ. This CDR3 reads CASSFSPSGGSGANVLTF.

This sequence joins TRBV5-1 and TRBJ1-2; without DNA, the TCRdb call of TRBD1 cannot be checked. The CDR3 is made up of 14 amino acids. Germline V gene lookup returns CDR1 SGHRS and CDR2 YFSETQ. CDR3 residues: CASSSGQGVYGYTF.

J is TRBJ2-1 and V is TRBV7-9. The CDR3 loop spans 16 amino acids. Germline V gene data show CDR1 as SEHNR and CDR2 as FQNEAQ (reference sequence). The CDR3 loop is CASSLSRPSSYNEQFF.

This CDR3 is CAWRRDTYGYTF. V and J are TRBV30 and TRBJ1-2. The V gene's germline CDR1 is GTSNPN and CDR2 SVGIG (reference sequence). This CDR3 has 12 amino acids.

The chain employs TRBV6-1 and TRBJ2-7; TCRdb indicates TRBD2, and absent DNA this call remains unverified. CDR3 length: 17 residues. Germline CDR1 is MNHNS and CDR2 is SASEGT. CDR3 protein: CASALRLGGGLKDEQYF.

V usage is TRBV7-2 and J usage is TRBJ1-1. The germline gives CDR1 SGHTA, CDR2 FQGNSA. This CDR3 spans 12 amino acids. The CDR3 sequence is CASSIQGPEAFF.

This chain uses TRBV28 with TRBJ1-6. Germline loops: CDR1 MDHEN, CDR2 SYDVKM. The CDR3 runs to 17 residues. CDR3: CASRPDYGSSYNSPLHF.

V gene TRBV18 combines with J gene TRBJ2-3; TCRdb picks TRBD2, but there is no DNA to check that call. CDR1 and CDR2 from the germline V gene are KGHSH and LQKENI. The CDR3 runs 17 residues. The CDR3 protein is CASSPLQQLAGADTQYF.

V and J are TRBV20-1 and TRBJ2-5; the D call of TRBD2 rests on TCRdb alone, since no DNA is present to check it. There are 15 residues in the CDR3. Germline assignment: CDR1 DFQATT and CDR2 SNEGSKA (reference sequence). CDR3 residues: CSAREGAARRETQYF.

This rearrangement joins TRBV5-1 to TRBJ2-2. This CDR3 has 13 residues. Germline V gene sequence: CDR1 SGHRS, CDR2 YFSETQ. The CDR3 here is CASSPGSTGELFF.

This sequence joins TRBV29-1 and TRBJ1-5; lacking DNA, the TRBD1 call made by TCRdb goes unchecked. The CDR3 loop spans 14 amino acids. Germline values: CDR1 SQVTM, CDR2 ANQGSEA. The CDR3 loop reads CSVVVGDRNQPQHF. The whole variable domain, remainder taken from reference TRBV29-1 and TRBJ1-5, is SAVISQKPSRDICQRGTSLTIQCQVDSQVTMMFWYRQQPGQSLTLIATANQGSEATYESGFVIDKFPISRPNLTFSTLTVSNMSPEDSSIYLCSVVVGDRNQPQHFGDGTRLSIL.

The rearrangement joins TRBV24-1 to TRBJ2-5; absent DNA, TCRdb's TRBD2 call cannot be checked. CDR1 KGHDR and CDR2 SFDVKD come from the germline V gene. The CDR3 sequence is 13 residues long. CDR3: CATSELAKETQYF.